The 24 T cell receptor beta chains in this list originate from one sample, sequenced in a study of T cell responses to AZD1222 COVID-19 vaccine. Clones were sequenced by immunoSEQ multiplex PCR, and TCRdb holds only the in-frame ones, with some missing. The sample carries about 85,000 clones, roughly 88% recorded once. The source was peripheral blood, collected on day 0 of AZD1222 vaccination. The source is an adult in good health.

The CDR3 is CSVDKGLNYGYTF. Here the CDR3 DNA reads TGCAGCGTTGATAAGGGGTTAAACTATGGCTACACCTTC. The chain links TRBV29-1 to TRBJ1-2; perhaps TRBD1 as D (5 bases). CDR3 length: 13 amino acids. V shed 3 bases and J shed 2 bases, with 10 bases lying between them. Per germline, CDR1 SQVTM and CDR2 ANQGSEA.

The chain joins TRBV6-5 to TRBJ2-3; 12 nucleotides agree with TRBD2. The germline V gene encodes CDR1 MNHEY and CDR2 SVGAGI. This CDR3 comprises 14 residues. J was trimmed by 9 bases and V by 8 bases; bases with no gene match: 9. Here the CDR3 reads CASSSSGRAGTQYF. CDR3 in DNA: TGTGCCAGCTCCTCTAGCGGGAGGGCCGGGACGCAGTATTTT.

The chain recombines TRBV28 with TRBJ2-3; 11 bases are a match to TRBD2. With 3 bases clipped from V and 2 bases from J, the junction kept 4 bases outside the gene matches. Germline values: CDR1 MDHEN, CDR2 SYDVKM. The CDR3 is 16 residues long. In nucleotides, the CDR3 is TGTGCCAGCAGTTTTGGGACTAGCGGACTCACAGATACGCAGTATTTT. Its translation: CASSFGTSGLTDTQYF.

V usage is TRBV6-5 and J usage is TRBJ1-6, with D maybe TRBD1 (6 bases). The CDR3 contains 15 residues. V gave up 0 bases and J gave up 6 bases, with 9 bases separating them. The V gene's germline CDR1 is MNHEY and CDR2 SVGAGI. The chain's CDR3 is CASSYSHRVNSPLHF. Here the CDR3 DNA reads TGTGCCAGCAGTTACTCACACAGGGTTAATTCACCCCTCCACTTT.

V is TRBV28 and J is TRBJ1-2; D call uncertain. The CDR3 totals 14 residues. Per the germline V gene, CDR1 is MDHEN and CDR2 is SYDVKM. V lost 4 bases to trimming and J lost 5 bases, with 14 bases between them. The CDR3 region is CASSYDPKAYGYTF. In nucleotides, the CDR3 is TGTGCCAGCAGTTACGACCCAAAGGCGTATGGCTACACCTTC.

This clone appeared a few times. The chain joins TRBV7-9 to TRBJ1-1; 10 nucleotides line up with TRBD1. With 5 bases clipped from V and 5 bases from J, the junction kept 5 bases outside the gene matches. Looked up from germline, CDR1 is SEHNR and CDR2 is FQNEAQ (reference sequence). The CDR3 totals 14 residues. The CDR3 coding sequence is TGTGCCAGCAGCAGAGACAGGGGGCCGACTGAAGCTTTCTTT. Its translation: CASSRDRGPTEAFF.

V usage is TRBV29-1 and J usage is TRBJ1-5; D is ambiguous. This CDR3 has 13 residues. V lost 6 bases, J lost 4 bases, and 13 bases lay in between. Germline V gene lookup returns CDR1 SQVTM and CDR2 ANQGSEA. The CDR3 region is CSVTVGGNQPQHF. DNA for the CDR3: TGCAGCGTGACGGTTGGAGGGAATCAGCCCCAGCATTTT. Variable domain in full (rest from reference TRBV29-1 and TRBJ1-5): SAVISQKPSRDICQRGTSLTIQCQVDSQVTMMFWYRQQPGQSLTLIATANQGSEATYESGFVIDKFPISRPNLTFSTLTVSNMSPEDSSIYLCSVTVGGNQPQHFGDGTRLSIL.

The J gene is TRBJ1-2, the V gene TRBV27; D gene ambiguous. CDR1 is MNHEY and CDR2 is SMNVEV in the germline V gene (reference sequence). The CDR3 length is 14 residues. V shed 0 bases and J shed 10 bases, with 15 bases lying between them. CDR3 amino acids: CASSLSGSPVYYTF. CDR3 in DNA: TGTGCCAGCAGTTTATCGGGCAGTCCCGTCTACTACACCTTC.

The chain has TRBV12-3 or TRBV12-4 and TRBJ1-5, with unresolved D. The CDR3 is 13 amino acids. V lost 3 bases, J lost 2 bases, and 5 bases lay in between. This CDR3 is CASSLTGNQPQHF. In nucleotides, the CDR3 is TGTGCCAGCAGTTTGACGGGCAATCAGCCCCAGCATTTT.

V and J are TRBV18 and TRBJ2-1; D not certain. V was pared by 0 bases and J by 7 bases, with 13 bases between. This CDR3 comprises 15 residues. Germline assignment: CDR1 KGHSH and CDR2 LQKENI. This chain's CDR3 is CASSPPMHSENEQFF. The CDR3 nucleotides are TGTGCCAGCTCACCACCTATGCACAGTGAAAATGAGCAGTTCTTC.

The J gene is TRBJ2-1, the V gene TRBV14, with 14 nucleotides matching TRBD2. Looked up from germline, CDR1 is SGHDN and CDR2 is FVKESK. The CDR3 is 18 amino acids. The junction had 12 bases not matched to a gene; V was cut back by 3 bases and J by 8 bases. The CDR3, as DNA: TGTGCCAGCAGCCAGCTTACCGGGACTAGCGGGAGAAGGGATGAGCAGTTCTTC. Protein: CASSQLTGTSGRRDEQFF.

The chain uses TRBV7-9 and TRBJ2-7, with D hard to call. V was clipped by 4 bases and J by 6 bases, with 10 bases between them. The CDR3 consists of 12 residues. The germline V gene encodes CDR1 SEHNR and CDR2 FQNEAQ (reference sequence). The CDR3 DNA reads TGTGCCAGCAGCTCACAAGTGGGCGAGCAGTACTTC. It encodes CASSSQVGEQYF. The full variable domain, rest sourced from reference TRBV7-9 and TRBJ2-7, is DTGVSQNPRHKITKRGQNVTFRCDPISEHNRLYWYRQTLGQGPEFLTYFQNEAQLEKSRLLSDRFSAERPKGSFSTLEIQRTEQGDSAMYLCASSSQVGEQYFGPGTRLTVT.

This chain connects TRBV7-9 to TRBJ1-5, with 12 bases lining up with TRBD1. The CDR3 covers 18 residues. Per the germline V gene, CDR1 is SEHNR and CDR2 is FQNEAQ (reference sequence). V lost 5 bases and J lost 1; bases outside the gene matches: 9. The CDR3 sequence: CASSVGTGGSPSNQPQHF. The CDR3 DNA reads TGTGCCAGCAGCGTCGGGACAGGGGGCAGTCCGAGCAATCAGCCCCAGCATTTT.

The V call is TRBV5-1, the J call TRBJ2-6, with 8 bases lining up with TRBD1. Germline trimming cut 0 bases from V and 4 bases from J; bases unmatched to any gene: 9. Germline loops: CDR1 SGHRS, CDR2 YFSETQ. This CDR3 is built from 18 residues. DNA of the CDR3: TGCGCCAGCAGCTTGGCCTCAGGGGGCGGTGGAGGGGCCAACGTCCTGACTTTC. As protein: CASSLASGGGGGANVLTF.

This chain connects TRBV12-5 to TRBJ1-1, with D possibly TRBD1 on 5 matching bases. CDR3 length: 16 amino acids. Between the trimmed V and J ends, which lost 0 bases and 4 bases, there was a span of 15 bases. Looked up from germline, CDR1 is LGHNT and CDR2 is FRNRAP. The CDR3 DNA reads TGTGCTAGTGGTTTGGTACTAGGGGCGCGGGGCACTGAAGCTTTCTTT. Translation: CASGLVLGARGTEAFF. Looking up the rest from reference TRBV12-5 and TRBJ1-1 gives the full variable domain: DARVTQTPRHKVTEMGQEVTMRCQPILGHNTVFWYRQTMMQGLELLAYFRNRAPLDDSGMPKDRFSAEMPDATLATLKIQPSEPRDSAVYFCASGLVLGARGTEAFFGQGTRLTVV.

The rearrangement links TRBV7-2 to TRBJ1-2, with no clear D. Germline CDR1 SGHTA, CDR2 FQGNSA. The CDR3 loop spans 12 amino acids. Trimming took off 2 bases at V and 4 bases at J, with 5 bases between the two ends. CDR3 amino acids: CASSLLSYGYTF. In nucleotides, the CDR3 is TGTGCCAGCAGCTTACTCTCCTATGGCTACACCTTC. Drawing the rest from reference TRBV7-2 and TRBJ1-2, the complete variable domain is GAGVSQSPSNKVTEKGKDVELRCDPISGHTALYWYRQSLGQGLEFLIYFQGNSAPDKSGLPSDRFSAERTGGSVSTLTIQRTQQEDSAVYLCASSLLSYGYTFGSGTRLTVV.

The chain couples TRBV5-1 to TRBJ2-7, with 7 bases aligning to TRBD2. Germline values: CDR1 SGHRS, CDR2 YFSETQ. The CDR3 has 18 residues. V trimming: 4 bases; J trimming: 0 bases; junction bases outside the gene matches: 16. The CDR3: CASSVSGDRSPSSYEQYF. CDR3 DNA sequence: TGCGCCAGCAGCGTGAGCGGGGATAGATCCCCGAGCTCCTACGAGCAGTACTTC.

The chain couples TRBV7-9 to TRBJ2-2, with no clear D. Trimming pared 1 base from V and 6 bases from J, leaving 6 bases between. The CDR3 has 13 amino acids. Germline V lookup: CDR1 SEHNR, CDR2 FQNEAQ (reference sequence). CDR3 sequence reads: CASSLVVSGELFF. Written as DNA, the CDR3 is TGTGCCAGCAGCTTAGTTGTTTCCGGGGAGCTGTTTTTT.

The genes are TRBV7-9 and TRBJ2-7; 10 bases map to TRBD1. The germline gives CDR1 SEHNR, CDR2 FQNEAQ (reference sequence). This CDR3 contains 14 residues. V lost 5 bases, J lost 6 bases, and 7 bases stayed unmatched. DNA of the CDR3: TGTGCCAGCAGCGACGACAGGGGGCTTAGCGAGCAGTACTTC. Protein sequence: CASSDDRGLSEQYF.

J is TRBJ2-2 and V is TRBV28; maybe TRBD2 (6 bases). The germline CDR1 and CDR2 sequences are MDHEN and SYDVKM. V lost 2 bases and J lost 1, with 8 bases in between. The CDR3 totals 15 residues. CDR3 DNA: TGTGCCAGCAGTTTAGTGGGAGGGAACACCGGGGAGCTGTTTTTT. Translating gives CASSLVGGNTGELFF.

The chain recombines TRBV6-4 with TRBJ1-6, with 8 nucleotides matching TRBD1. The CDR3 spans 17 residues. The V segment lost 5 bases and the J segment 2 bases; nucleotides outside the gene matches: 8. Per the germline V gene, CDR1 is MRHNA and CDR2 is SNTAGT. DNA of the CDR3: TGTGCCAGCAGTCGGACAGGGCAAAGCCCCTATAATTCACCCCTCCACTTT. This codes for CASSRTGQSPYNSPLHF.

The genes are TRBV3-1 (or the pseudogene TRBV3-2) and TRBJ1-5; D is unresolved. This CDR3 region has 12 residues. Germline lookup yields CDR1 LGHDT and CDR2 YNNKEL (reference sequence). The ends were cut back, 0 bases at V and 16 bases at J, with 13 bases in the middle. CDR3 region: CASSQEGHPEHF. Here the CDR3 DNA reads TGTGCCAGCAGCCAAGAAGGTCACCCCGAACATTTT.

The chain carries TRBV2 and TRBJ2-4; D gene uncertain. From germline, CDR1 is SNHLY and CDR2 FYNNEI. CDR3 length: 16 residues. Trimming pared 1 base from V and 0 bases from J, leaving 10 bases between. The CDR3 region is CASSEGPTLAKNIQYF. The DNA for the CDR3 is TGTGCCAGCAGTGAAGGTCCTACCCTAGCCAAAAACATTCAGTACTTC.

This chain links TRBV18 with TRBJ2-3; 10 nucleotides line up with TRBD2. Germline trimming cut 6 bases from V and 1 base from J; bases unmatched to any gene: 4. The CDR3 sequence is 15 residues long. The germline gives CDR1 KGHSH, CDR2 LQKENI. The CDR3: CASSPTSGGTDTQYF. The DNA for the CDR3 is TGTGCCAGCTCCCCCACTAGCGGGGGCACAGATACGCAGTATTTT.